This TCR beta chain came from a study of PD-L1 blockade in urothelial cancer. On the study more broadly: Of approximately 30 patients, just under 26 were males with bladder-origin urothelial cancer. There were a median of about 140,000 T cells in blood samples.

Time point specified: peripheral blood 6 weeks after treatment start. The CDR3 extends over 12 amino acids. Trimming pared 4 bases from V and 5 bases from J, leaving 9 bases between. Germline CDR1 SQVTM, CDR2 ANQGSEA. Method: immunoSEQ multiplex PCR; TCRdb's copy keeps in-frame clones and lacks some. This table holds 35,000 to 40,000 clones, around 88% found once. The specimen was PBMCs, collected around atezolizumab (anti-PD-L1) treatment. This clonotype was sampled from a man in his 60s with urothelial cancer. This chain joins TRBV29-1 and TRBJ2-1; no firm D call. The CDR3 region is CSVANVNNEQFF. CDR3 DNA sequence: TGCAGCGTTGCTAACGTTAACAATGAGCAGTTCTTC.